This T cell receptor beta chain was identified during a study of T cell changes during pregnancy in multiple sclerosis. CDR1 and CDR2 from the germline V gene are SNHLY and FYNNEI. The V and J ends lost 3 bases and 2 bases, in that order; junction bases with no gene match: 10. The CDR3 length is 16 residues. Libraries were prepared by immunoSEQ multiplex PCR; TCRdb keeps only in-frame clonotypes and omits some of them. The sample has roughly 30,000 clones; less than 90% are singletons. This chain links TRBV2 with TRBJ2-7; 7 bases line up with TRBD1. Specimen: CD8+ T cells from peripheral blood mononuclear cells, collected before pregnancy. The sequence was collected from a female donor with multiple sclerosis, enrolled in a pregnancy study. The CDR3 reads CASSEGRDRGTYEQYF. The CDR3 DNA reads as TGTGCCAGCAGTGAGGGAAGGGACAGAGGGACCTACGAGCAGTACTTC. The variable domain in full, with the rest retrieved from reference TRBV2 and TRBJ2-7, is EPEVTQTPSHQVTQMGQEVILRCVPISNHLYFYWYRQILGQKVEFLVSFYNNEISEKSEIFDDQFSVERPDGSNFTLKIRSTKLEDSAMYFCASSEGRDRGTYEQYFGPGTRLTVT.